One and the same sample provided the 8 T cell receptor gamma chains below, sequenced in a study of γδ T cells in repeated Plasmodium falciparum infection. TCRdb repeated clone calling on the multiplex PCR reads with CATT. The sample has approximately 32,000 gamma-chain clones, more than 1.4% seen once. Vgamma9/Vdelta2+ and Vdelta2-negative gammadelta T cells were flow-sorted from PBMC for bulk sequencing. Sequenced sample: gamma-delta T cells from blood. These receptor sequences come from a pool of human donors (malaria-infected and uninfected, not separated).

This clone has more than one count but fewer than ten. This likely reflects a read error, since a far larger clone is one base away. This same CDR3 is encoded by further DNA sequences in the sample. The chain is built from TRGV9 and TRGJP. TCRdb records no J gene; here it was assigned by comparing the DNA to germline. The CDR3 length is 18 residues. After removal of 3 bases from V and 3 bases from J, the junction contained 8 bases not matched to a gene. Germline V gene data show CDR1 as GITISATS and CDR2 as ISYDGTV (reference sequence). As DNA, the CDR3 is TGTGCCTTGTGGGAGACCCACCAGCAAGAGTTGGGCAAAAAAATCAAGGTATTT. Its translation: CALWETHQQELGKKIKVF.

This clone was seen ten or more times. A far larger clone is a single base away, which makes a read error likely. Other DNA sequences in this specimen translate into the identical CDR3. This sequence joins TRGV4 and TRGJ1 or TRGJ2. The J gene was not available in TCRdb and was assigned here by matching the DNA to germline segments. Germline values: CDR1 EGSTGY, CDR2 YDSYTSSV. There are 19 residues in the CDR3. CDR3 nucleotide sequence: TGTGCCACCTGGGATGGACTAGAGTGGATGCACGATTCTTATTACAAGAAACTCTTT. Protein sequence: CATWDGLEWMHDSYYKKLF.

This clone came up many times. The chain carries TRGV8 and TRGJ1 or TRGJ2. Germline V gene sequence: CDR1 VENAVY, CDR2 YDSYNSRV. CDR3 length: 12 amino acids. The V segment lost 8 bases and the J segment 4 bases; nucleotides outside the gene matches: 8. CDR3 sequence reads: CATSEGYYKKLF. The CDR3 DNA sequence: TGTGCCACCTCCGAGGGATATTATAAGAAACTCTTT.

This clone was seen a handful of times. A far bigger clonotype differs at one base, so this is likely a read error. The sample holds other DNA sequences that translate to the same CDR3. The V gene call is TRGV8, and the J gene call is absent. Germline values: CDR1 VENAVY, CDR2 YDSYNSRV. The CDR3 sequence is 14 residues long. CDR3 in DNA: TGTGCCACCTGGGCCGATACCACTGGTTGGTTTAAGATATTT. Protein sequence: CATWADTTGWFKIF.

As to this clone: TCRdb records a much larger clone's protein for this DNA, with a difference at residue 11 that likely arises from a read error; the protein given is the translation of the DNA. J gene calling gave no result, while the V gene is TRGV4. The CDR3 has 13 amino acids. Germline loops: CDR1 EGSTGY, CDR2 YDSYTSSV. The CDR3, as DNA: TGTGCCACCTGGGATGGGCCGATCTTAGCCGAACTCTTT. Translated, it gives CATWDGPILAELF.

This clone has ten or more counts. A read error may explain this, as a much larger clone is one base away. At the DNA level, this CDR3 is encoded by other sequences in the same sample as well. J is TRGJ1 or TRGJ2 and V is TRGV3. Germline matching of the DNA provided the J gene here, since TCRdb leaves it blank. CDR1 is VTNTFY and CDR2 is YDVSTARD in the germline V gene (reference sequence). The V gene end was trimmed by 0 bases and the J gene end by 7 bases; junction bases not matched to a gene: 6. The CDR3 runs to 13 residues. CDR3 sequence: CATWDRPYYKKLF. The CDR3 nucleotides are TGTGCCACCTGGGACAGGCCTTACTATAAGAAACTCTTT.

This clone was observed at least ten times. The likely explanation is a read error, given a far larger clone one base away. Other DNA sequences from this sample encode an identical CDR3 as well. This chain uses TRGV9 with TRGJP. TCRdb is silent on the J gene; assignment here came from matching the DNA to germline. The CDR3 runs 17 residues. CDR1 is GITISATS, CDR2 ISYDGTV, per germline (reference sequence). The CDR3 protein is CALWEVPQELGKKIKVF. Written as DNA, the CDR3 is TGTGCCCTGTGGGAGGTGCCTCAAGAGTTGGGCAAAAAAATCAAGGTATTT.

In this sample, this clone turned up a few times. TCRdb has a much larger clone's protein, which differs at residue 11 from the translation of this DNA, likely because of a read error; what is shown is the protein translated from the DNA. The CDR3 is CATWPKNYYKRLF. In DNA form, the CDR3 reads TGTGCCACCTGGCCCAAGAATTATTATAAGAGACTCTTT. The chain is built from TRGV8 and TRGJ1 or TRGJ2. This CDR3 comprises 13 residues. CDR1 and CDR2 (germline): VENAVY, YDSYNSRV.